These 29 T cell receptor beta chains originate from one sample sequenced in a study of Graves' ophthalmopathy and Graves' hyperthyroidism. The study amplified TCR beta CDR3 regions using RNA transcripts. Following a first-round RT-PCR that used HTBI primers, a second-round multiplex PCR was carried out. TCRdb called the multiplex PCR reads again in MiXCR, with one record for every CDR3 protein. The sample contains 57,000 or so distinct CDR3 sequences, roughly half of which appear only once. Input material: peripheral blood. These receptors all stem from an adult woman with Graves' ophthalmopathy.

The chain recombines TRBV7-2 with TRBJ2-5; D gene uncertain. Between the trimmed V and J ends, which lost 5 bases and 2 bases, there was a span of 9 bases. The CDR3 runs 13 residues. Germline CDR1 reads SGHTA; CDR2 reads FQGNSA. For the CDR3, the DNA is TGTGCCAGCAGCCAAAGAGAGCAAGAGACCCAGTACTTC. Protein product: CASSQREQETQYF.

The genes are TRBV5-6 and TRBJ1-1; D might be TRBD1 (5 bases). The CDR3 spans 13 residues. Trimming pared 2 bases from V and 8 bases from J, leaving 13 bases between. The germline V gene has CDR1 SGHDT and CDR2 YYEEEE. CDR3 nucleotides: TGTGCCAGCAGCTTCATTACGACAGTGGAAGCTTTCTTT. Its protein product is CASSFITTVEAFF.

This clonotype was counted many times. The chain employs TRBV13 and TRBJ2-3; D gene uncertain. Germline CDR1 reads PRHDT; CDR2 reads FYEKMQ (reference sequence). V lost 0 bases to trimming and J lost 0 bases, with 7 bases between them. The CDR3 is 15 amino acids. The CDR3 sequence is CASSLGAASTDTQYF. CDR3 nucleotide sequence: TGTGCCAGCAGCTTAGGGGCGGCTAGCACAGATACGCAGTATTTT.

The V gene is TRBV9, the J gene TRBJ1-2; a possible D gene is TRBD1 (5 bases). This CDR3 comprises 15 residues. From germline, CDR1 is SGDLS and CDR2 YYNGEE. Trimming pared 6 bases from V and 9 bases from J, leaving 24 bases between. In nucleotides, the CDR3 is TGTGCCAGCACTCTCCGAATCGGGGGGAGTGACAGCTACACCTTC. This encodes CASTLRIGGSDSYTF.

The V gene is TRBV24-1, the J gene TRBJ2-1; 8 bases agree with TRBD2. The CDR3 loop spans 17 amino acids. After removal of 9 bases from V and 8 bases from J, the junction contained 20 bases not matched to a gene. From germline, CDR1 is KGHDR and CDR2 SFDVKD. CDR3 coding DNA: TGTGCCACCCGCAGGGCAGCGGGGGCCCGATTTTTTGATGAGCAGTTCTTC. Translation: CATRRAAGARFFDEQFF.

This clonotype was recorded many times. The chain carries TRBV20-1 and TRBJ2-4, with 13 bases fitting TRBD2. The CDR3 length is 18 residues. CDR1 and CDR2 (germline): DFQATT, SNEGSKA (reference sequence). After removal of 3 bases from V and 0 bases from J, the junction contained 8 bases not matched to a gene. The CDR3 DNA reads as TGCAGTGCTAGCCCCGGGACTAGCGGGGACCTAGCCAAAAACATTCAGTACTTC. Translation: CSASPGTSGDLAKNIQYF.

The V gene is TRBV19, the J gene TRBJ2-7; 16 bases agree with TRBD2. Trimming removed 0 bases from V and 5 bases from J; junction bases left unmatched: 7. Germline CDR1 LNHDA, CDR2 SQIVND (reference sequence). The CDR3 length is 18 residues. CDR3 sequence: CASSIDGTSGRAVDEQYF. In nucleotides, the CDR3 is TGTGCCAGTAGTATAGACGGGACTAGCGGGAGGGCCGTGGACGAGCAGTACTTC.

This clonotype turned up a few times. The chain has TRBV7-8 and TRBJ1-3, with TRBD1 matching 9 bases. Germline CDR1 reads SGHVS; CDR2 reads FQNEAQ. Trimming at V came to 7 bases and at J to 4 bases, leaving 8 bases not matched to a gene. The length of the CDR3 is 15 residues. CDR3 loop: CASTIMTGGGNTIYF. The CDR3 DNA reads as TGTGCCAGCACCATTATGACAGGGGGAGGAAACACCATATATTTT.

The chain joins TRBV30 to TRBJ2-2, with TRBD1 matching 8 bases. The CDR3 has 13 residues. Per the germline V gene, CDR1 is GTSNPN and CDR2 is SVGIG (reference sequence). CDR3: CAFGQGDTGELFF. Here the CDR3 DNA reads TGTGCATTCGGACAGGGTGACACCGGGGAGCTGTTTTTT.

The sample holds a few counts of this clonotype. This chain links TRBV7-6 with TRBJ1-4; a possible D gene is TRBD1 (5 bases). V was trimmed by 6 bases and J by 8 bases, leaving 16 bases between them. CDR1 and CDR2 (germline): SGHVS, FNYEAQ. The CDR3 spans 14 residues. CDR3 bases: TGTGCCAGCAGTTTGGGCGCAGGGTGGGAAAAACTGTTTTTT. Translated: CASSLGAGWEKLFF. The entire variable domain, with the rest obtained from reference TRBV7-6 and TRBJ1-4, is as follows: GAGVSQSPRYKVTKRGQDVALRCDPISGHVSLYWYRQALGQGPEFLTYFNYEAQQDKSGLPNDRFSAERPEGSISTLTIQRTEQRDSAMYRCASSLGAGWEKLFFGSGTQLSVL.

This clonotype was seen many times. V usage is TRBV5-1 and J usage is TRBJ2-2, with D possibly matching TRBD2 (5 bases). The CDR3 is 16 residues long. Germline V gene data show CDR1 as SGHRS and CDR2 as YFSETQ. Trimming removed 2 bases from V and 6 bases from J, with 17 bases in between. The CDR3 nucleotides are TGCGCCAGCAGCTTCTCTCCGGGGAGAGGCGCCGGGGAGCTGTTTTTT. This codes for CASSFSPGRGAGELFF.

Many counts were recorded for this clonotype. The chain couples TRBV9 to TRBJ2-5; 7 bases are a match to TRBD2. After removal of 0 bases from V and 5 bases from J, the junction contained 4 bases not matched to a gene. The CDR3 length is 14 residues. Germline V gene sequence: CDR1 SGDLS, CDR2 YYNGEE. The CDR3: CASSVAGGWETQYF. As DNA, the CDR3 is TGTGCCAGCAGCGTAGCGGGGGGATGGGAGACCCAGTACTTC.

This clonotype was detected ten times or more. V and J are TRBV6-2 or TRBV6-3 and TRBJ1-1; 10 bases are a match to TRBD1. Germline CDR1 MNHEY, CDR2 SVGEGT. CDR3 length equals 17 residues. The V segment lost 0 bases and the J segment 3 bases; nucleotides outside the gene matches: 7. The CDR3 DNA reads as TGTGCCAGCAGTTACTCGAGACAGGGGGCTTCGGACACTGAAGCTTTCTTT. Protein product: CASSYSRQGASDTEAFF.

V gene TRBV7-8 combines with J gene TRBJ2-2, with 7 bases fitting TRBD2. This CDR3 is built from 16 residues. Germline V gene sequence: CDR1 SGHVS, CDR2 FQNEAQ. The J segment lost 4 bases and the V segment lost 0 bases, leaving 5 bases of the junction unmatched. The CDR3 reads CASSLAGGRGTGELFF. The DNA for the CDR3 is TGTGCCAGCAGCTTAGCTGGCGGGAGAGGCACCGGGGAGCTGTTTTTT.

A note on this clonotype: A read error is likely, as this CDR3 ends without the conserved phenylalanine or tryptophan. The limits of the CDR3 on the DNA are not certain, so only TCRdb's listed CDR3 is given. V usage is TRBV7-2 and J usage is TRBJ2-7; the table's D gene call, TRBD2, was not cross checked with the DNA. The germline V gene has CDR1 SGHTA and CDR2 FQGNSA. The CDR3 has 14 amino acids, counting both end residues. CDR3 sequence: CASSPGTSGYEEFY.

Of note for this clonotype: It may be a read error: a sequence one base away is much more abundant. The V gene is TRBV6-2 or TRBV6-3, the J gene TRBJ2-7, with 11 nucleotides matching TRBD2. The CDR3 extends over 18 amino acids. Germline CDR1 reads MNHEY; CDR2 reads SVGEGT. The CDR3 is CAGSYNHLTSGSMYEQYF. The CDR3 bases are TGTGCCGGCAGTTACAATCATTTAACTAGCGGGAGTATGTACGAGCAGTACTTC.

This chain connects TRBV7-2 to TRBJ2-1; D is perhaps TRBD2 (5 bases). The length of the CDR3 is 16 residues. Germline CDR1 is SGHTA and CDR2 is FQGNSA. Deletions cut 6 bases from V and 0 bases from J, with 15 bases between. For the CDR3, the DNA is TGTGCCAGCAGTTCGGTCGGGATGAGCTCCTACAATGAGCAGTTCTTC. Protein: CASSSVGMSSYNEQFF.

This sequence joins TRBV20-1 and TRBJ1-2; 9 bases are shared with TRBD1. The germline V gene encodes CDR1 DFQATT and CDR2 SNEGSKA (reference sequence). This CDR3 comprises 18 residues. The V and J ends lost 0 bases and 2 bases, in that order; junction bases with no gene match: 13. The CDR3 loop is CSARDPGQGKCHNYGYTF. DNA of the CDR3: TGCAGTGCTAGAGATCCTGGACAGGGGAAATGTCACAACTATGGCTACACCTTC.

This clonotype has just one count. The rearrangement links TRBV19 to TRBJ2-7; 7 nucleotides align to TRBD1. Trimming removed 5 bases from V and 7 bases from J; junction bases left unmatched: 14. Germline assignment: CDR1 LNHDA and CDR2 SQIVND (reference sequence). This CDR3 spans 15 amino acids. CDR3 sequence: CASSRRDRRNTEQYF. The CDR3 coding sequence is TGTGCCAGTAGTCGCCGGGACAGAAGGAACACTGAGCAGTACTTC.

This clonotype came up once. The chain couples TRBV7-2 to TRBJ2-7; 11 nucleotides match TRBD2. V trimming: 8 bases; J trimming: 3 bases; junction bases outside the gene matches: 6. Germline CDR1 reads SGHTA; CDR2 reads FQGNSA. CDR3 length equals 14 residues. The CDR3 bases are TGTGCCAGCCTCGGGACTAGCGGACGCTACGAGCAGTACTTC. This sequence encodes CASLGTSGRYEQYF.

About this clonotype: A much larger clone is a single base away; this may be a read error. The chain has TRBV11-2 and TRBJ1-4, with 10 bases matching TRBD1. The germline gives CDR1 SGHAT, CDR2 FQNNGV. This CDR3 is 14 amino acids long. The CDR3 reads CACSSTGGREKLFF. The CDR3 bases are TGTGCCTGCAGCTCGACAGGGGGCAGAGAAAAACTGTTTTTT.

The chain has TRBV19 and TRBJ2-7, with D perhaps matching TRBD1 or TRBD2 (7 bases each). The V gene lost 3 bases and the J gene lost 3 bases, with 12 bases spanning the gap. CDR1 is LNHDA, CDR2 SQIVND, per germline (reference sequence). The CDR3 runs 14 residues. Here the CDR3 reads CASSMGGGGYEQYF. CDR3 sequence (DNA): TGTGCCAGTAGTATGGGAGGGGGCGGCTACGAGCAGTACTTC.

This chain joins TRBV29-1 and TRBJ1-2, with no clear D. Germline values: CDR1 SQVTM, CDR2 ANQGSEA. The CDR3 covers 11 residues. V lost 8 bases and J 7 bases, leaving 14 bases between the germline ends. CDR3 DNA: TGCAGCCTCCTGGACGTATCTGGCTACACCTTC. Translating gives CSLLDVSGYTF.

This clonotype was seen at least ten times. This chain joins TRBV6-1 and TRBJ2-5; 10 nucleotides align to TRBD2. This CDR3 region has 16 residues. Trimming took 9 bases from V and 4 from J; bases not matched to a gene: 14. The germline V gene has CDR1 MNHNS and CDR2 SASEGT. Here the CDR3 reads CASVLIAGGEGETQYF. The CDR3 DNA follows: TGTGCCAGTGTCCTCATAGCGGGAGGAGAGGGAGAGACCCAGTACTTC.

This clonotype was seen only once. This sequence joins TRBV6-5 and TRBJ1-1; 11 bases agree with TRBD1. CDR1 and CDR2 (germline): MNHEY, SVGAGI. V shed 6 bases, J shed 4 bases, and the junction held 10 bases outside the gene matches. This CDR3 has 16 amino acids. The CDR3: CASRPTGTGGGTEAFF. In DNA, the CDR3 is TGTGCCAGCAGGCCGACCGGGACAGGGGGAGGCACTGAAGCTTTCTTT.

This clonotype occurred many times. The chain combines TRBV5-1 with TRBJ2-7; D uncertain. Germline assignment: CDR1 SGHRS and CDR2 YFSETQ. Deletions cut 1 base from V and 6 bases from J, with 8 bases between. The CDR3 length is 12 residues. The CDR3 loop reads CASSLISSEQYF. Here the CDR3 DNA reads TGCGCCAGCAGCTTGATAAGTTCCGAGCAGTACTTC. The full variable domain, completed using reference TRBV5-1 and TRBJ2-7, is KAGVTQTPRYLIKTRGQQVTLSCSPISGHRSVSWYQQTPGQGLQFLFEYFSETQRNKGNFPGRFSGRQFSNSRSEMNVSTLELGDSALYLCASSLISSEQYFGPGTRLTVT.

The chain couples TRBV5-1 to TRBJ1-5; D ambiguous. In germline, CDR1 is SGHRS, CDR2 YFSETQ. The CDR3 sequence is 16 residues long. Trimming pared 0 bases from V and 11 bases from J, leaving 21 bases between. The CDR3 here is CASSLGVLRSQETQHF. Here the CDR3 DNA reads TGCGCCAGCAGCTTGGGGGTGTTACGTTCTCAAGAGACCCAGCATTTT.

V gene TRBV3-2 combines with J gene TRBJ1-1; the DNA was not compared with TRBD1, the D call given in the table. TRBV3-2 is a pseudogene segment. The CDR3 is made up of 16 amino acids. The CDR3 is CASSSRDRTMNTEAFF. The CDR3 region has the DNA TGTGCCAGCAGCTCCCGGGACAGAACCATGAACACTGAAGCTTTCTTT.

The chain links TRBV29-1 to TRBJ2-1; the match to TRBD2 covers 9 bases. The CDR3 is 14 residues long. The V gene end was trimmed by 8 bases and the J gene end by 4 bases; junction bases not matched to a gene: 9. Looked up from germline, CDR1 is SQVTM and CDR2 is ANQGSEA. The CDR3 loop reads CSISRLAGYNEQFF. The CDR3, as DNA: TGCAGCATCTCCCGGCTAGCGGGGTACAATGAGCAGTTCTTC.